This TCR beta chain was captured in a study of cytomegalovirus exposure and HLA in healthy donors. Study-level results: A subsequent analysis found that TCR clusters from the first cohort also tended to co-occur in the roughly 120 validation repertoires, with approximately 95% of cluster scores above 0.

Trimming took 2 bases from V and 0 from J, leaving 6 bases between them. From germline, CDR1 is SGDLS and CDR2 YYNGEE. This CDR3 contains 15 residues. Clones were read by immunoSEQ multiplex PCR, and TCRdb kept only the in-frame ones, dropping some. Of 150,000 to 200,000 clones in the sample, roughly 84% were seen once. With regard to this clone: The antigen is undetermined.

Separate from the roughly 610-subject first cohort, the roughly 120-subject validation cohort was the one that the donors belonged to. The rearrangement uses TRBV9 and TRBJ2-6; D unclear. The TCR sequence derives from a man aged 18 to 30 in good health and CMV-seropositive. The specimen sequenced was PBMCs. The CDR3: CASSVVRSGANVLTF. In nucleotides, the CDR3 is TGTGCCAGCAGCGTTGTGCGCTCTGGGGCCAACGTCCTGACTTTC.